This TCR beta chain is drawn from a study of shared clonotypes between healthy human individuals. Overall study results and limits: The study generally estimated greater richness for naive than memory subsets. Compared with clonotypes that all four donors shared, non-shared clonotypes had lower generation probabilities. Roughly 5% of naive CD4 clonotypes were common to a few donors.

Repertoires were generated with immunoSEQ multiplex PCR, while TCRdb's copy carries only in-frame clones and drops some. The data show about 2 million clones, 85% to 95% seen once. Per germline, CDR1 SGHTA and CDR2 FQGNSA. The length of the CDR3 is 13 residues. The V end was cut by 0 bases, the J end by 3 bases, with 6 bases between. This clone was found once. Antigen unknown. Material for sequencing was naive CD4+ T cells sorted from blood. Subset meaning: CD45RA+ positively selected. The rearrangement joins TRBV7-2 to TRBJ2-7; no clear D. The TCR sequence derives from a man between 18 and 35 years old in good health. The CDR3 sequence is CASSLASIYEQYF. The CDR3, as DNA: TGTGCCAGCAGCTTAGCTAGCATCTACGAGCAGTACTTC.